This T cell receptor (beta chain) is from a study of CD8+ T cells in alopecia areata. Looking at the study overall: Administration of oral tofacitinib to treated patients was at 5 to 10 mg twice daily. Findings and limits, study-wide: Normal skin's resident alphabeta T cells are also sequenced in scalp samples. Compared with mice, patients displayed less clear TCR sharing, possibly for HLA-related reasons.

About this clone: Its antigen is currently unknown.

Isolated RNA was reverse transcribed into cDNA used as the sequencing template. This table comes from immunoSEQ multiplex PCR, and its TCRdb copy is limited to in-frame clones, with some not included. The sample consists of 150,000 or so clones, about 87% of them appearing once. Trimming pared 2 bases from V and 6 bases from J, leaving 14 bases between. CDR1 is SQVTM and CDR2 is ANQGSEA in the germline V gene. The CDR3 contains 14 residues. Alopecia areata patients gave lesional scalp punch biopsies and peripheral blood samples. The rearrangement links TRBV29-1 to TRBJ2-1, with D possibly TRBD1 on 5 matching bases. The source is a human donor with alopecia areata. The source was CD8+ T cells sorted from blood, collected at week 0. The CDR3 DNA follows: TGCAGCGTTGAATCATGGACATTGATCAATGAGCAGTTCTTC. Amino acids: CSVESWTLINEQFF.